This is a list of T cell receptor beta chains from one sample in a study of blood T cell repertoires in COVID-19. The protocol was immunoSEQ multiplex PCR, while the TCRdb copy is restricted to in-frame clones and leaves out a portion. The sample lists roughly 260,000 clones; over 80% were seen once. Sequenced: PBMCs or T cells enriched from blood (not recorded which). Every receptor here comes from a woman aged 25 to 39 with acute COVID-19. CDR3s include the opening cysteine and the closing phenylalanine or tryptophan. A D gene is named only where the DNA matches it firmly.

cdr3_aa v_call d_call j_call
CASRNGLAGAQETQYF TRBV6-6 TRBD2 TRBJ2-5
CASSAGGRYEQYF TRBV11-3 TRBD1 TRBJ2-7
CASSIDRTGSTEAFF TRBV19 TRBD1 TRBJ1-1
CASSPGGQGYGYTF TRBV18 NA TRBJ1-2
CASSEGPQVRNTEAFF TRBV5-1 NA TRBJ1-1
CASSEGSLYEQYF TRBV2 NA TRBJ2-7
CASSLAIPGQGGPNEQFF TRBV7-9 TRBD1 TRBJ2-1
CASSRGGADTQYF TRBV3-1/TRBV3-2 TRBD2 TRBJ2-3
CASSLGQGATYEQYF TRBV27 TRBD1 TRBJ2-7
CASIPLLGLAGGSSYNEQFF TRBV2 TRBD2 TRBJ2-1
CASGTSGVLTGELFF TRBV5-1 TRBD2 TRBJ2-2
CASSQDWGPYGYTF TRBV4-3 NA TRBJ1-2
CASSQDGETTF TRBV4-1 NA TRBJ1-2
CASSHFELDEQYF TRBV14 NA TRBJ2-7
CASSIFFTGRTDTQYF TRBV19 NA TRBJ2-3
CASRNYGYTF TRBV6-5 NA TRBJ1-2
CASSFRGLSKETQYF TRBV7-9 TRBD1 TRBJ2-5
CASSLSPPGAPYEQYF TRBV27 NA TRBJ2-7
CASSLGSGEGTQYF TRBV5-1 NA TRBJ2-5
CAWRTGLAGGRETQYF TRBV30 TRBD2 TRBJ2-5
CASSQTSKVGYTF TRBV3-1/TRBV3-2 NA TRBJ1-2
CAISEAGVSNQPQHF TRBV10-3 NA TRBJ1-5
CASSPTGRYGHTF TRBV27 NA TRBJ1-2
CASRRQGVAGELFF TRBV4-3 TRBD1 TRBJ2-2
CASSETQGRYGNTIYF TRBV2 NA TRBJ1-3
CASSIYRGHLSTQPQHF TRBV19 TRBD1 TRBJ1-5
CASSLDGGPAGQPQHF TRBV7-2 NA TRBJ1-5
CASSLAGRANEKLFF TRBV7-2 NA TRBJ1-4
CAARRGDSPLHF TRBV10-3 NA TRBJ1-6
CSVEAAESYEQYF TRBV29-1 NA TRBJ2-7
CASSLDRVDHRNYGYTF TRBV2 TRBD1 TRBJ1-2
CASRRQGIYNSPLHF TRBV7-2 TRBD1 TRBJ1-6
CASSPRWTGSAGAEAFF TRBV7-2 TRBD1 TRBJ1-1
CASSLAGAAGGLYEQYF TRBV5-1 TRBD2 TRBJ2-7
CASSFGTDHYGYTF TRBV7-9 NA TRBJ1-2
CASSMTTFSYNSPLHF TRBV19 NA TRBJ1-6
CASSVGSGLLTDTQYF TRBV6-4 NA TRBJ2-3
CASRRGDRDLNIQYF TRBV19 TRBD1 TRBJ2-4
CASSDKASGGTQETQYF TRBV10-1 TRBD2 TRBJ2-5
CASSLAGAMNTEAFF TRBV5-1 NA TRBJ1-1
CASISSGANVLTF TRBV7-2 NA TRBJ2-6
CASSSSGTGWAFF TRBV5-1 TRBD1 TRBJ1-1
CASSQGSSAGQGLGYTF TRBV3-1/TRBV3-2 TRBD1 TRBJ1-2
CASSPRPLNEQFF TRBV21-1 NA TRBJ2-1